This entry features one TCR beta chain sequence. What it recognizes is unknown. This specimen comes from a study of T cell responses to AZD1222 COVID-19 vaccine. Study results and caveats: The number of AZD1222 recipients seropositive at baseline was only five or six. Donors in the cohort were predominantly white British and more often female, and clonal diversity was possibly underestimated. Spike regions recognized by vaccine-associated CD4 TCRs spanned the protein, led by 160-218 and 743-854. Following two doses of AZD1222, Spike-specific TCR breadth and depth rose.

Using immunoSEQ multiplex PCR, the repertoire was profiled, and TCRdb retains in-frame clones only, with some absent. The sample holds more than 150,000 clones, around 87% seen once. V was pared by 2 bases and J by 10 bases, with 4 bases of the junction left unmatched. In germline, CDR1 is SGHVS, CDR2 FQNEAQ. The CDR3 spans 13 residues. The chain couples TRBV7-8 to TRBJ1-4, with 7 bases fitting TRBD1. Sequencing was performed on peripheral blood, taken on day 0 of MenACWY control vaccination. This receptor was identified in an adult in good health. For the CDR3, the DNA is TGTGCCAGCAGCTTAAGGACAGGCGGAAAACTGTTTTTT. Its protein product is CASSLRTGGKLFF.